This passage covers 21 T cell receptor beta chains from one sample sequenced in a study of siplizumab effects on memory and regulatory T cells. Generated by immunoSEQ multiplex PCR, the TCRdb table keeps only in-frame clones and is missing some. The sample includes tens of thousands of clones, 80% to 90% of them seen just once. Material for sequencing was Tregs sorted from blood. The receptor source for this set is a human donor in good health.

This clone was counted only a few times. This chain uses TRBV28 with TRBJ1-5; possible D gene TRBD1, 6 bases. V lost 6 bases and J 0 bases, leaving 15 bases between the germline ends. The CDR3 consists of 16 residues. Germline V gene lookup returns CDR1 MDHEN and CDR2 SYDVKM. The CDR3 bases are TGTGCCAGCAGCAGTACCGACAGGACTAGCAATCAGCCCCAGCATTTT. This encodes CASSSTDRTSNQPQHF. Complete variable domain (other parts from reference TRBV28 and TRBJ1-5): DVKVTQSSRYLVKRTGEKVFLECVQDMDHENMFWYRQDPGLGLRLIYFSYDVKMKEKGDIPEGYSVSREKKERFSLILESASTNQTSMYLCASSSTDRTSNQPQHFGDGTRLSIL.

This sequence joins TRBV5-1 and TRBJ2-3, with 11 bases fitting TRBD2. The CDR3 contains 15 residues. V lost 2 bases and J lost 8; bases outside the gene matches: 7. Germline lookup yields CDR1 SGHRS and CDR2 YFSETQ. Here the CDR3 reads CASSFGTSGGGTQYF. CDR3 sequence (DNA): TGCGCCAGCAGCTTCGGGACTAGCGGAGGGGGTACGCAGTATTTT.

This clone was recorded only once. J is TRBJ2-1 and V is TRBV6-6; D possibly corresponds to TRBD2 (6 bases). Trimming cost V 6 bases and J 0 bases, with 12 bases left between them. Germline CDR1 and CDR2: MNHNY and SVGAGI (reference sequence). There are 15 residues in the CDR3. The CDR3 nucleotides are TGTGCCAGCAGGGGAGGATTCAGCTCCTACAATGAGCAGTTCTTC. It translates to CASRGGFSSYNEQFF.

The rearrangement joins TRBV7-9 to TRBJ2-1, with TRBD2 matching 9 bases. CDR1 and CDR2 (germline): SEHNR, FQNEAQ (reference sequence). The CDR3 extends over 15 amino acids. With V trimmed by 5 bases and J by 5 bases, 7 bases remained unmatched. As DNA, the CDR3 is TGTGCCAGCAGCCTAGGACTAGCGAGACACAATGAGCAGTTCTTC. Its translation is CASSLGLARHNEQFF.

The chain employs TRBV6-5 and TRBJ1-3; no reliable D call. V gave up 7 bases and J gave up 6 bases, with 4 bases separating them. From germline, CDR1 is MNHEY and CDR2 SVGAGI. This CDR3 spans 10 amino acids. CDR3 sequence reads: CASKLNTIYF. CDR3 bases: TGTGCCAGCAAACTAAACACCATATATTTT.

The rearrangement joins TRBV28 to TRBJ1-5; no firm D call. The CDR3 extends over 14 amino acids. V lost 7 bases to trimming and J lost 0 bases, with 10 bases between them. Germline V lookup: CDR1 MDHEN, CDR2 SYDVKM. The CDR3 loop reads CASTLDGSNQPQHF. As DNA, the CDR3 is TGTGCCAGCACCCTGGACGGTAGCAATCAGCCCCAGCATTTT.

The chain employs TRBV27 and TRBJ1-1; maybe TRBD1 (5 bases). Germline assignment: CDR1 MNHEY and CDR2 SMNVEV (reference sequence). The CDR3 length is 14 residues. With 5 bases removed from V and 4 bases from J, the gap between germline ends came to 14 bases. The CDR3 loop is CASSKGDWGTEAFF. Written as DNA, the CDR3 is TGTGCCAGCAGTAAAGGGGATTGGGGCACTGAAGCTTTCTTT.

V gene TRBV19 combines with J gene TRBJ2-2, with 10 positions matching TRBD2. Germline V gives CDR1 LNHDA, CDR2 SQIVND (reference sequence). The CDR3 is 14 residues long. The V and J ends lost 8 bases and 5 bases, in that order; junction bases with no gene match: 5. The CDR3 nucleotides are TGTGCCAGTGCGGTACTAGCGGGAACCGGGGAGCTGTTTTTT. Protein sequence: CASAVLAGTGELFF.

The rearrangement joins TRBV7-9 to TRBJ2-6; 7 bases are a match to TRBD1. Germline-derived CDR1 and CDR2 are SEHNR and FQNEAQ (reference sequence). With V trimmed by 5 bases and J by 0 bases, 13 bases remained unmatched. CDR3 length: 19 amino acids. CDR3 region: CASSNSDRAKHSGANVLTF. CDR3 sequence (DNA): TGTGCCAGCAGCAACTCAGACAGGGCCAAACACTCTGGGGCCAACGTCCTGACTTTC.

The chain couples TRBV19 to TRBJ1-3, with D perhaps matching TRBD1 (5 bases). Per the germline V gene, CDR1 is LNHDA and CDR2 is SQIVND (reference sequence). The CDR3 length is 14 residues. Trimming removed 3 bases from V and 6 bases from J, with 12 bases in between. CDR3 sequence (DNA): TGTGCCAGTAGTATCAATCAGGGTGCAAACACCATATATTTT. This gives the protein CASSINQGANTIYF.

The chain links TRBV21-1 to TRBJ1-2. TRBV21-1 corresponds to a pseudogene. The CDR3 totals 19 residues. CDR3 coding DNA: TGTGCCAGCAGCAAAACGCGGAAAAAAGTGGAGGGAAGGGACTATGGCTACACCTTC. Translation: CASSKTRKKVEGRDYGYTF.

This rearrangement joins TRBV7-6 to TRBJ2-7; D may be TRBD1 or TRBD2 (7 bases each). The CDR3 length is 15 residues. V was cut by 5 bases and J by 3 bases, with 17 bases left in between. Looked up from germline, CDR1 is SGHVS and CDR2 is FNYEAQ. The CDR3 spells CASSQGGAGGYEQYF. The CDR3 DNA reads TGTGCCAGCAGCCAGGGGGGGGCCGGTGGCTACGAGCAGTACTTC.

The chain joins TRBV6-5 to TRBJ1-2; TRBD1 might be the D (6 bases). Germline CDR1 reads MNHEY; CDR2 reads SVGAGI. The CDR3 contains 14 residues. Trimming left V 6 bases short and J 7 bases short, with 18 bases between. For the CDR3, the DNA is TGTGCCAGCAGCCGTCTAGGGCAGGGGATTGGCTACACCTTC. Its translation: CASSRLGQGIGYTF.

V usage is TRBV5-1 and J usage is TRBJ1-1; D not certain. The germline V and J ends were trimmed by 3 bases and 1 base, with 7 bases remaining between them. This CDR3 region has 13 residues. Germline V gives CDR1 SGHRS, CDR2 YFSETQ. The CDR3 nucleotides are TGCGCCAGCAGCTCCTTGACGAACACTGAAGCTTTCTTT. This codes for CASSSLTNTEAFF.

The chain combines TRBV7-9 with TRBJ2-7; the match to TRBD2 covers 13 bases. V lost 1 base to trimming and J lost 5 bases; unmatched junction nucleotides: 11. The CDR3 extends over 18 amino acids. Germline-derived CDR1 and CDR2 are SEHNR and FQNEAQ (reference sequence). The CDR3 region is CASSLVLLAGGPINEQYF. The CDR3 bases are TGTGCCAGCAGCTTAGTCCTACTAGCGGGAGGGCCTATAAACGAGCAGTACTTC.

This chain connects TRBV5-1 to TRBJ2-6; D is unclear. Germline CDR1 and CDR2: SGHRS and YFSETQ. V was trimmed by 0 bases and J by 9 bases, leaving 1 base between them. This CDR3 has 11 amino acids. The CDR3: CASSLGNVLTF. CDR3 DNA: TGCGCCAGCAGCTTGGGCAACGTCCTGACTTTC.

V is TRBV4-1 and J is TRBJ1-5, with a weak D call TRBD1 (6 bases). Trimming left V 6 bases short and J 7 bases short, with 22 bases between. CDR1 is MGHRA, CDR2 YSYEKL, per germline. This CDR3 is 16 amino acids long. In DNA form, the CDR3 reads TGCGCCAGCAGTCAGGACAGCCCTTCCCTTTGGCAGCCCCAGCATTTT. Residues: CASSQDSPSLWQPQHF.

The chain is built from TRBV5-1 and TRBJ1-1; no definite D call. The V and J ends lost 0 bases and 1 base respectively, with 7 bases between them. The CDR3 totals 14 residues. Per the germline V gene, CDR1 is SGHRS and CDR2 is YFSETQ. CDR3 DNA sequence: TGCGCCAGCAGCTTGGAGGGCTCGAACACTGAAGCTTTCTTT. Amino acids: CASSLEGSNTEAFF. Full variable domain (rest looked up from reference TRBV5-1 and TRBJ1-1): KAGVTQTPRYLIKTRGQQVTLSCSPISGHRSVSWYQQTPGQGLQFLFEYFSETQRNKGNFPGRFSGRQFSNSRSEMNVSTLELGDSALYLCASSLEGSNTEAFFGQGTRLTVV.

For the CDR3, the DNA is TGTGCCAGTAGTATAAGTTTCGGGCGAGGCAATCAGCCCCAGCATTTT. It codes for CASSISFGRGNQPQHF. This chain links TRBV19 with TRBJ1-5; D unresolved. V dropped 2 bases and J dropped 2 bases, with 13 bases sitting between them. Per germline, CDR1 LNHDA and CDR2 SQIVND (reference sequence). This CDR3 comprises 16 residues.

The chain combines TRBV2 with TRBJ2-2; 10 nucleotides agree with TRBD2. The CDR3 consists of 14 residues. Losses at the gene ends were 0 bases for V and 13 bases for J; bases not matched to a gene: 5. The V gene's germline CDR1 is SNHLY and CDR2 FYNNEI. CDR3 DNA sequence: TGTGCCAGCAGTGAAGCCGCACTAGCGGGGCGGCTGTTTTTT. As protein: CASSEAALAGRLFF.

V and J are TRBV6-5 and TRBJ2-5; D remains ambiguous. The ends were cut back, 2 bases at V and 5 bases at J, with 15 bases in the middle. CDR1 and CDR2 from the germline V gene are MNHEY and SVGAGI. The CDR3 is 15 amino acids. The CDR3 loop reads CASSYTLNLRETQYF. CDR3 DNA sequence: TGTGCCAGCAGTTACACCCTCAACTTACGGGAGACCCAGTACTTC.